A selection of T cell receptor beta chains follows, all from one sample in a study of CD8 T cells in ankylosing spondylitis. One entry per CDR3 protein results from TCRdb running MiXCR on the 5' RACE reads. The table shows hundreds of thousands of distinct CDR3 sequences, with approximately 20% occurring only once. Input material: blood, either unsorted or a sorted T cell fraction (not recorded which). The receptors shown here come from a male donor with ankylosing spondylitis. CDR3s include the opening cysteine and the closing phenylalanine or tryptophan.

15	TRBV7-9	CASSSELTEALGYTF
13	TRBV7-9	CASISSEGYEQYF
14	TRBV20-1	CSALAVLYQETQYF
13	TRBV27	CASGSAGNSPLHF
13	TRBV29-1	CSVEGDGSYEQYF
15	TRBV6-5	CASSWPGTGTYEQYF
16	TRBV5-1	CASSLKTGGSTDTQYF
16	TRBV5-6	CASSLSWRGGPDTQYF
16	TRBV27	CASSLPGRTEDNEQFF
14	TRBV9	CASSVVPGTDTQYF
14	TRBV6-1	CASTSGGGLDEQYF
13	TRBV9	CASSVGGDYGYTF
13	TRBV9	CASRSGGNYGYTF
16	TRBV12-3/TRBV12-4	CASSPSWGDTTGELFF
16	TRBV12-3/TRBV12-4	CASSLGHLLSGNTIYF
14	TRBV9	CASSVADRGNEQFF
17	TRBV3-1	CASSQEVASGINNEQFF
12	TRBV20-1	CSALRTGHEQYF
13	TRBV4-3	CASSQKTGTEAFF
12	TRBV20-1	CSARDQNYEQYF
15	TRBV7-9	CASSSTGTGAAEQYF
15	TRBV7-9	CASSGLFWTAYGYTF
14	TRBV5-1	CASSLGFGDTEAFF
16	TRBV12-3/TRBV12-4	CASTLIRGSGTGELFF
16	TRBV7-6	CASSSGTSEGYNEQFF
13	TRBV27	CASSLSPLYEQYF
15	TRBV29-1	CSARTPGQGTYEQYF
11	TRBV6-2/TRBV6-3	CASSYPGVGYF
15	TRBV5-5	CASSLWAGGQVEQFF
17	TRBV13	CASSNGTGGARKETQYF
19	TRBV3-1	CASSQVPLGLAISYNEQFF